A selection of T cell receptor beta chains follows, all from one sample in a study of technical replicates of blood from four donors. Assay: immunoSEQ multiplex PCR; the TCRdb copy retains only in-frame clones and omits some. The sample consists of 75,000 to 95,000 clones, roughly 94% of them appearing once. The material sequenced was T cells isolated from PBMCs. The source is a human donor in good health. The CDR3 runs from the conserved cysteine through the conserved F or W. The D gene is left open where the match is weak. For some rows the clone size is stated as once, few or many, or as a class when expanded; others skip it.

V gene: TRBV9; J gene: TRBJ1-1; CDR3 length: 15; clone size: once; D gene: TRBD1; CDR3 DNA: TGTGCCAGCAGCGTAGCGGCGGGACAGGATTGTGAAGCTTTCTTT; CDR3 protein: CASSVAAGQDCEAFF
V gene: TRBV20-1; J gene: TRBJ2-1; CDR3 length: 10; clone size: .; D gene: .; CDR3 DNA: TGCAGTGCTAGAGACAAGAGGGAGTTCTTC; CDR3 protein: CSARDKREFF
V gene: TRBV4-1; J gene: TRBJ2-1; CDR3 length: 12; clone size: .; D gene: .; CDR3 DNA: TGCGCCAGCAGCCAACTAGGGGATGAGCAGTTCTTC; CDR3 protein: CASSQLGDEQFF
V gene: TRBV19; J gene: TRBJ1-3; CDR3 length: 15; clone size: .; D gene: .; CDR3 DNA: TGTGCCAGTAAGAGTCCAGGTCAGACTGGAAACACCATATATTTT; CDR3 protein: CASKSPGQTGNTIYF
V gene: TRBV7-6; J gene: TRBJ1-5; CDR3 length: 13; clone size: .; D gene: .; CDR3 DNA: TGTGCCAGCAGCTTAGAGTCCCGGGGACCCCAGCATTTT; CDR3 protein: CASSLESRGPQHF
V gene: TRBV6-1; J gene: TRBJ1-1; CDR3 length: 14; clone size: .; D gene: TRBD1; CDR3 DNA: TGTGCCAGCAGGGGGGACAGGGTGAACACTGAAGCTTTCTTT; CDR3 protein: CASRGDRVNTEAFF
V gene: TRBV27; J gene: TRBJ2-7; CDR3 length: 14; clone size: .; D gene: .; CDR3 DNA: TGTGCCAGCAGTTTATCACTAGACGGATACGAGCAGTACTTC; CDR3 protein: CASSLSLDGYEQYF
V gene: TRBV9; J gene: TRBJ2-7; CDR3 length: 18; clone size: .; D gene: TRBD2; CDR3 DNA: TGTGCCAGCAGCTCGACGACTAGCGGGGGAACCGGATGGAACGAGCAGTACTTC; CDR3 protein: CASSSTTSGGTGWNEQYF
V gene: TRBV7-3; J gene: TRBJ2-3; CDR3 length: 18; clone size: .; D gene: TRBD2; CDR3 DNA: TGTGCCAGCAGCTCCAGGACTCCAGGACTAGCGGGGCCAGATACGCAGTATTTT; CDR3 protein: CASSSRTPGLAGPDTQYF
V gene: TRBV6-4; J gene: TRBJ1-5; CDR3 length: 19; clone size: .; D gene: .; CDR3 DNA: TGTGCCAGCAGTGACTTAAGTAAGGGGGGGCGTGGGGACCGGACGCCCCAGCATTTT; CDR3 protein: CASSDLSKGGRGDRTPQHF
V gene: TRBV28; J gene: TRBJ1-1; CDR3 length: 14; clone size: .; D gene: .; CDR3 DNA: TGTGCCAGCTGGTCAACAGGGCTGAACACTGAAGCTTTCTTT; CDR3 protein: CASWSTGLNTEAFF
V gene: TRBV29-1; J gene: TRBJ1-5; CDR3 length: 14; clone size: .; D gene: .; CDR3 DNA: TGCAGCGTTGGGTCGGGTTATAGCAATCAGCCCCAGCATTTT; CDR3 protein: CSVGSGYSNQPQHF
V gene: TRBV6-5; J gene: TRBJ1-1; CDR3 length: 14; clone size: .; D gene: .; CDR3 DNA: TGTGCCAGCAGTTACTCGAAGGGGGGGAATCAAGCTTTCTTT; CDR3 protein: CASSYSKGGNQAFF
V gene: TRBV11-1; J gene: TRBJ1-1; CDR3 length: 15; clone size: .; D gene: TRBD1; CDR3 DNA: TGTGCCAGCAGCACACGGACAGGAATGAACACTGAAGCTTTCTTT; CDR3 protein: CASSTRTGMNTEAFF
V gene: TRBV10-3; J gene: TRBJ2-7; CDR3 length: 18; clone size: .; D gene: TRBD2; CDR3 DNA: TGTGCCATCAGTGCGCCAACTAGCGGGGGCGGAAGCTCCTACGAGCAGTACTTC; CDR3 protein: CAISAPTSGGGSSYEQYF
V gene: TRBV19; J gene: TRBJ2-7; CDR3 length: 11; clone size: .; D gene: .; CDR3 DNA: TGTGCCAGTACTAGGGGTGGCGAGCAGTACTTC; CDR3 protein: CASTRGGEQYF
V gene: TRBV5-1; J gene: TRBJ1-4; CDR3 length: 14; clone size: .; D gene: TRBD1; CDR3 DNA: TGCGCCAGCAGCCCGACAGGGAAAGGTGAAAAACTGTTTTTT; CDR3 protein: CASSPTGKGEKLFF
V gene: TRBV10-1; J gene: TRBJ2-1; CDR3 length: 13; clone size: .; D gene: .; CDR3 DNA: TGCGCCAGCAGTGCGGGGTCCTACAATGAGCAGTTCTTC; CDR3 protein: CASSAGSYNEQFF
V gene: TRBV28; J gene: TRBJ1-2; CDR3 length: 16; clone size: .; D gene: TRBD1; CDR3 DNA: TGTGCCAGCAGTTTATCGACAGGGGGCGGGGACTATGGCTACACCTTC; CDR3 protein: CASSLSTGGGDYGYTF
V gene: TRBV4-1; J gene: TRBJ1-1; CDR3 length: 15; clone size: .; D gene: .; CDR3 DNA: TGCGCCAGCAGCCAACCATGGGGGGGGGACACTGAAGCTTTCTTT; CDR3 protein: CASSQPWGGDTEAFF
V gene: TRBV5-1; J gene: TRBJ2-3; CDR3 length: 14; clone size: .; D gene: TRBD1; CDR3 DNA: TGCGCCAGCAGCACGACAGGGATTCTTGATCCGCAGTATTTT; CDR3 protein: CASSTTGILDPQYF
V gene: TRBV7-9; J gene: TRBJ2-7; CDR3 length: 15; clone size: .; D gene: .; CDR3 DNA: TGTGCCAGCAGCTTAGGCGCTAGCGTAGACTACGAGCAGTACTTC; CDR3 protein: CASSLGASVDYEQYF
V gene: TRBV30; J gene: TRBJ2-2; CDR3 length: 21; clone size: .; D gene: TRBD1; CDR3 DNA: TGTGCCTGGAGTGGGGAACCGGGACAGGGAAATTCCCCCAAGAACACCGGGGAGCTGTTTTTT; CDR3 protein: CAWSGEPGQGNSPKNTGELFF
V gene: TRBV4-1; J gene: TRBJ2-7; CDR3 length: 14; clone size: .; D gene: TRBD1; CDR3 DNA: TGCGCCAGCAGCCAATCGGGACAGACCTACGAGCAGTACTTC; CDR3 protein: CASSQSGQTYEQYF
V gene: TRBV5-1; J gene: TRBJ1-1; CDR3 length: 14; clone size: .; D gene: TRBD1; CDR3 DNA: TGCGCCAGCAGCGGGGGACAGGGGAGGACTGAAGCTTTCTTT; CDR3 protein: CASSGGQGRTEAFF
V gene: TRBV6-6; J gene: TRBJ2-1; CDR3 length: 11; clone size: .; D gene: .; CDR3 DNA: TGTGCCAGCAGTCCGTACAATGAGCAGTTCTTC; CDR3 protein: CASSPYNEQFF
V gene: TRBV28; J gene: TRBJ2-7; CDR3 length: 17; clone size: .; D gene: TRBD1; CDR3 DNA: TGTGCCAGCAGTTTAGGATACAGGCCCAGGGGGAGCTACGAGCAGTACTTC; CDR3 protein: CASSLGYRPRGSYEQYF
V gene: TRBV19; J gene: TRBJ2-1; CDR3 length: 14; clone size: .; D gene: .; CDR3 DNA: TGTGCCAGTAGTATAGGGGGGGTCTACAATGAGCAGTTCTTC; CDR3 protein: CASSIGGVYNEQFF
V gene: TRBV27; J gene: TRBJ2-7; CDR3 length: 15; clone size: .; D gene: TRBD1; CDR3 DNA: TGTGCCAGCAGTTTATACTCCGGGACAGTCGACGAGCAGTACTTC; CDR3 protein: CASSLYSGTVDEQYF
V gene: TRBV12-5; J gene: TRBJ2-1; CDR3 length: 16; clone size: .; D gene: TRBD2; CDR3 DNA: TGTGCTAGTGGTTTGGTACTCGTGGGACTATTAGGTGAGCAGTTCTTC; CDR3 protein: CASGLVLVGLLGEQFF
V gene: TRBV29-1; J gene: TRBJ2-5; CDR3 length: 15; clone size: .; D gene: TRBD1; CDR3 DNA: TGCAGCGTGCGTCATCCGGGACAGTACCAAGAGACCCAGTACTTC; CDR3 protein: CSVRHPGQYQETQYF
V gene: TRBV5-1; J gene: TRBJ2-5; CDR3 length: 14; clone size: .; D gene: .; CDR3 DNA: TGCGCCAGCAGCCCGTCGTCTGTCCAAGAGACCCAGTACTTC; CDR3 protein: CASSPSSVQETQYF
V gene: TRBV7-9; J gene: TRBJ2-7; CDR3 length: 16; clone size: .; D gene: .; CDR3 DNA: TGTGCCAGCAGCTTAGAGTTCGGCCAGGGGACCTACGAGCAGTACTTC; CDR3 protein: CASSLEFGQGTYEQYF
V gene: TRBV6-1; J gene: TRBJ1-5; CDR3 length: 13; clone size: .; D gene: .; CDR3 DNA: TGTGCCAGCAGTGCTCAGGGGTTGCAGCCCCAGCATTTT; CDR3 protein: CASSAQGLQPQHF
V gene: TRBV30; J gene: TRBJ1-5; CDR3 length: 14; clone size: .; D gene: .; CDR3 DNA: TGTGCCTGGAGTCGGAGTACTATGAATCAGCCCCAGCATTTT; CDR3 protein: CAWSRSTMNQPQHF
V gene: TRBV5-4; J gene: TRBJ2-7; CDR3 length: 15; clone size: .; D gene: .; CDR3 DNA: TGTGCCAGCAGCTTCTTCGATGACAGACCCTACGAGCAGTACTTC; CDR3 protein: CASSFFDDRPYEQYF
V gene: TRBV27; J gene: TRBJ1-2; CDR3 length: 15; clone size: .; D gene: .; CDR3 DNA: TGTGCCAGCAGTTTATACGGGTGGGGGGACTATGGCTACACCTTC; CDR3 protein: CASSLYGWGDYGYTF
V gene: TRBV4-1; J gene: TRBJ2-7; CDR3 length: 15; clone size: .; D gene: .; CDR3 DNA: TGCGCCAGCAGCCAAGATGGGTTCGACAACTACGAGCAGTACTTC; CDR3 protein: CASSQDGFDNYEQYF
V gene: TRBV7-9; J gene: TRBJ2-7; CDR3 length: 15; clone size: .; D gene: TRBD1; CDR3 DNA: TGTGCCAGCAGCTTAGGGGGACAGCGACACTACGAGCAGTACTTC; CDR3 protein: CASSLGGQRHYEQYF
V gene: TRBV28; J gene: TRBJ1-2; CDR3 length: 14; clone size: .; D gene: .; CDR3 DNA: TGTGCCAGCAGTCCGGGACAAGGGTATTCCGGCTACACCTTC; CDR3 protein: CASSPGQGYSGYTF
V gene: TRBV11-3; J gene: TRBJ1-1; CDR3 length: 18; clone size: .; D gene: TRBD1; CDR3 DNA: TGTGCCAGCAGCTTCCCCACGGGGACAGTTCTTTACCACACTGAAGCTTTCTTT; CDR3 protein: CASSFPTGTVLYHTEAFF
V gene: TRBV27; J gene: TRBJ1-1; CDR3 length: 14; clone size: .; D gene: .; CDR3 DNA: TGTGCCAGCAGTCCCATATATCCGGTGACTGAAGCTTTCTTT; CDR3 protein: CASSPIYPVTEAFF
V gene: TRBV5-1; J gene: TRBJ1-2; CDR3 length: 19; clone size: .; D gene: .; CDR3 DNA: TGCGCCAGCAGCTTAGCTGCACCGGGAGCCACCACCCCCCCTTATGGCTACACCTTC; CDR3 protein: CASSLAAPGATTPPYGYTF
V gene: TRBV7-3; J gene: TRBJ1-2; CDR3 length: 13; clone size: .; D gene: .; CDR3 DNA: TGTGCCAGCCCCCAGGGCGCTAACTATGGCTACACCTTC; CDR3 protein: CASPQGANYGYTF
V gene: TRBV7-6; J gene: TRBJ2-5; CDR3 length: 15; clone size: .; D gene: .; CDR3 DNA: TGTGCCAGCAGCCGACAGGACCAGATACAAGAGACCCAGTACTTC; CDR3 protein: CASSRQDQIQETQYF
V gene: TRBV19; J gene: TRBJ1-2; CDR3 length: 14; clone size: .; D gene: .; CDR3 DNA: TGTGCCAGTAGTACTACTATAGAGAACTATGGCTACACCTTC; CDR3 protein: CASSTTIENYGYTF
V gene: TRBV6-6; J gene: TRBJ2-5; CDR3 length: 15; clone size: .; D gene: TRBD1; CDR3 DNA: TGTGCCAGCAGTTACGGGACAGGGGGCGAAGAGACCCAGTACTTC; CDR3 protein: CASSYGTGGEETQYF
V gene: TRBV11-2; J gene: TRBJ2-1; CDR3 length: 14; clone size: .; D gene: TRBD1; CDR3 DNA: TGTGCCAGCAGAGCCCTCAGGGGGAAGAATGAGCAGTTCTTC; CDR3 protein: CASRALRGKNEQFF
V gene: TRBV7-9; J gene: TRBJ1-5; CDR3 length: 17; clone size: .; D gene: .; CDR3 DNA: TGTGCCAGCAGCTTAGGAGAAAGGCAGGGCGCCAATCAGCCCCAGCATTTT; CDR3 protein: CASSLGERQGANQPQHF
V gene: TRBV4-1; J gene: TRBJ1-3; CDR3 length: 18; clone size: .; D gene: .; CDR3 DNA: TGCGCCAGCAGCCAAGATGGTTTAGGCGGTGCCTCTGGAAACACCATATATTTT; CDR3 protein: CASSQDGLGGASGNTIYF
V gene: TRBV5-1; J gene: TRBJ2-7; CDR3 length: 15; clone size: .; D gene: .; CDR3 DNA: TGCGCCAGCAGCTTGTTCACTGGTAGCTCCTACGAGCAGTACTTC; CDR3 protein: CASSLFTGSSYEQYF
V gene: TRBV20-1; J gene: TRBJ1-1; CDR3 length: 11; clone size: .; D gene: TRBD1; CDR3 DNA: TGCAGTGTCACAGGGGACACTGAAGCTTTCTTT; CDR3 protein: CSVTGDTEAFF
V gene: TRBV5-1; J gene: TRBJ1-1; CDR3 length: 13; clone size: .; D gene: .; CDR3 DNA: TGCGCCAGCAGCCCCACAGGGAACATTGAAGCTTTCTTT; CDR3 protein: CASSPTGNIEAFF
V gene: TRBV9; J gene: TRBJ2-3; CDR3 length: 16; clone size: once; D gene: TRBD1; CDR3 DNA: TGTGCCAGCAGCGGGGGACAGGGGCTAACCACAGATACGCAGTATTTT; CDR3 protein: CASSGGQGLTTDTQYF
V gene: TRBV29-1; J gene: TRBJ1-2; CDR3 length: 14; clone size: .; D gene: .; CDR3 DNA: TGCAGCGCTTCCTCTATGGGAGGGGACTATGGCTACACCTTC; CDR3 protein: CSASSMGGDYGYTF
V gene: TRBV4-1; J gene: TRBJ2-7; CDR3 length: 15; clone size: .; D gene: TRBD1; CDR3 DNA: TGCGCCAGCAGCCATCCCGGGACAGGGGATCGGGAGCAGTACTTC; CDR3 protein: CASSHPGTGDREQYF
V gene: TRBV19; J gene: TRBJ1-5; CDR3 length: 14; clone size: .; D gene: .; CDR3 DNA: TGTGCCAGTAATAAGGGAGGCTACAATCAGCCCCAGCATTTT; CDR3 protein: CASNKGGYNQPQHF
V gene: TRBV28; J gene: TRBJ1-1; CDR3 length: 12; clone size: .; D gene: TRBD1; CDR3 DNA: TGTGCCAGCAGTAATAGGGGGCGTGAAGCTTTCTTT; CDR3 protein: CASSNRGREAFF
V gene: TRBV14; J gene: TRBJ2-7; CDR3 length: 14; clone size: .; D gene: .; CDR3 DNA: TGTGCCAGCAGCCAAGTTCCTGCTACCTACGAGCAGTACTTC; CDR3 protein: CASSQVPATYEQYF
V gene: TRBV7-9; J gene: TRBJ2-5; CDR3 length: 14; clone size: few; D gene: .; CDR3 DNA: TGTGCCAGCAGCTTATCGCCAACTCAAGAGACCCAGTACTTC; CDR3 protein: CASSLSPTQETQYF